This record looks at one TCR beta chain sequence and its context. No antigen is known for it. These data are taken from a study of T cells in tuberculosis. As for the study in general: PBMC were archived before or within 7 days of starting treatment. Study-level points and caveats: The TCR-beta difference was not significant; alpha differences partly reflected length.

Generated by immunoSEQ multiplex PCR, the TCRdb table keeps only in-frame clones and is missing some. The sample consists of fewer than 35,000 clones, roughly 86% of them appearing once. Time point indicated: new active TB diagnosis, blood taken before or within 7 days of starting treatment. The specimen was PBMCs, collected at tuberculosis diagnosis. This clonotype was obtained from an adult with tuberculosis.

The CDR3 DNA follows: TGTGCCAGCAGCGTAGTCGGACAAAACAATGAGCAGTTCTTC. Translated, it gives CASSVVGQNNEQFF. The chain carries TRBV9 and TRBJ2-1, with D possibly being TRBD1 (5 bases). Germline loops: CDR1 SGDLS, CDR2 YYNGEE. The CDR3 contains 14 residues. V was pared by 0 bases and J by 5 bases, with 9 bases between.